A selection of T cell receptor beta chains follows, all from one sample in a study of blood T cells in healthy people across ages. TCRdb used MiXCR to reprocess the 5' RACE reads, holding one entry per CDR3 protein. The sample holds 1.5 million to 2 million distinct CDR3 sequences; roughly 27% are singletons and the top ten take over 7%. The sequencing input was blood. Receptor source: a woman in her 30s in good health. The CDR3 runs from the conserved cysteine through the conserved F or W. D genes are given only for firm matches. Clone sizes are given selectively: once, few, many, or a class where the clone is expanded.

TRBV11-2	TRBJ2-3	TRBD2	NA	TGTGCCAGCAGCTTAGAGGGCAGGGGAGGACTAGCGGGAGCCGATACGCAGTATTTT	CASSLEGRGGLAGADTQYF
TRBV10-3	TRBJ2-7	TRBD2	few	TGTGCCATCAGCGGTAGCGGGAGGGTTGTCGAGCAGTACTTC	CAISGSGRVVEQYF
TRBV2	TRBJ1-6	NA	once	TGTGCCAGCAGTGCGGAAGACGGTTATAATTCACCCCTCCACTTT	CASSAEDGYNSPLHF
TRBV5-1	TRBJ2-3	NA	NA	TGCGCCGGCAGCTTGACGGGGACGACAGATACGCAGTATTTT	CAGSLTGTTDTQYF
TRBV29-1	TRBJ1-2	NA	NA	TGCAGCGTTGTATGGGGGAACTATGGCTACACCTTC	CSVVWGNYGYTF
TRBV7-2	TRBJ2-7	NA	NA	TGTGCCAGCAGCCTTTTCAGGGCAAGCTCCTACGAGCAGTACTTC	CASSLFRASSYEQYF
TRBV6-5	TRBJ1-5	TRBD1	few	TGTGCCAGCGGACAGGAGGGGGTTAGCAATCAGCCCCAGCATTTT	CASGQEGVSNQPQHF
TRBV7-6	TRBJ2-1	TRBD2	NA	TGTGCCAGCAGCCAAGGACTAGCGGGGACCTTTGGGGAGCAGTTCTTC	CASSQGLAGTFGEQFF
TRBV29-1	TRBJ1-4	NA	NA	TGCAGCGTTGGGGTAGCGGGCGGAGAAAAACTGTTTTTT	CSVGVAGGEKLFF
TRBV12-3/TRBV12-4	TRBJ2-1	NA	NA	TGTGCCAGCACCTCGAAAGGGGCACTCCCGGCCCGCTCCGAGCAGTTCTTC	CASTSKGALPARSEQFF
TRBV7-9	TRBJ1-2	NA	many	TGTGCCAGCAGCCCAGCCATGCCGTCTAACTATGGCTACACCTTC	CASSPAMPSNYGYTF
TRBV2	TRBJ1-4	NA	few	TGCGCCACCGGGATGGATGAAAAACTGTTTTTT	CATGMDEKLFF
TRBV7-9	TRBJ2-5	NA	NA	TGTGCCAGCAGCTCCGGGATTTCGGAGACCCAGTACTTC	CASSSGISETQYF
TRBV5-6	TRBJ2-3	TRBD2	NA	TGTGCCAGCAGCTGGGGGACTAGCGGCTCGGATACGCAGTATTTT	CASSWGTSGSDTQYF
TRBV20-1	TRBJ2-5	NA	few	TGCAGTGCTAGACAACAGGGGGGGGAGACCCAGTACTTC	CSARQQGGETQYF
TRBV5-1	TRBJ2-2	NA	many	TGCGCCAGCAGCTGGGACGCTCCGAACACCGGGGAGCTGTTTTTT	CASSWDAPNTGELFF
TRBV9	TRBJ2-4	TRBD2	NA	TGTGCCTCCTCCCCGGGACTAGCGGCCTACAATGAGCAGTACTTC	CASSPGLAAYNEQYF
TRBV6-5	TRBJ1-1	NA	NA	TGTGCCAGCAGTTATGTCGACAGGTTGAACACTGAAGCTTTCTTT	CASSYVDRLNTEAFF
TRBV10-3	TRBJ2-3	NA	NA	TGTGCCATCAGTACAGGCAGTCCCCGCACAGATACGCAGTATTTT	CAISTGSPRTDTQYF
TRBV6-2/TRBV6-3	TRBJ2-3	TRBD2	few	TGTGCCGGAGGTTGGGGGGGGAGGGATACGCAGTATTTT	CAGGWGGRDTQYF
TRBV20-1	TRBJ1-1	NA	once	TGCAGTACCATAAAGGGAGGGACTGAAGCTTTCTTT	CSTIKGGTEAFF
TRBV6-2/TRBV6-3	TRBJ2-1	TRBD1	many	TGTGCCAGCAGTAAGACAGGGGGCCCCTACAATGAGCAGTTCTTC	CASSKTGGPYNEQFF
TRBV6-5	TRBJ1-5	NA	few	TGTGCCAGCAGTTACTCGAGTCGGAAGTATAGCAATCAGCCCCAGCATTTT	CASSYSSRKYSNQPQHF
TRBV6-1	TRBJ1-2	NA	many	TGTGCCAGCAGTGAAGCCGGACAGACGGCTAACTATGGCTACACCTTC	CASSEAGQTANYGYTF
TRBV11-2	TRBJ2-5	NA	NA	TGTGCCAGCAGCTTAGGGGGTTGGGCGGGTATCTTAGAGACCCAGTACTTC	CASSLGGWAGILETQYF
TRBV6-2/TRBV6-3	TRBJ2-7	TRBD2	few	TGTGCCAGCAGTCCCCTGGGACTAGCGGCCCTTTACTACGAGCAGTACTTC	CASSPLGLAALYYEQYF
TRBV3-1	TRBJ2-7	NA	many	TGTGCCAGCAGCCTTACGTGGAGGGGCGCGAGTGAGCAGTACTTC	CASSLTWRGASEQYF
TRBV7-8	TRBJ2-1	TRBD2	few	TGTGCCAGCACTCGGGGGGGCGAGCAGTTCTTC	CASTRGGEQFF
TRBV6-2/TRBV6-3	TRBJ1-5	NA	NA	TGTGCCAGCAGTGCTCACAGTGGGGGCAATCAGCCCCAGCATTTT	CASSAHSGGNQPQHF
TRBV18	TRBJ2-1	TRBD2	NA	TGTGCCAGCTCAGACATCGTTAGCGGGGGGCTGAACAATGAGCAGTTCTTC	CASSDIVSGGLNNEQFF
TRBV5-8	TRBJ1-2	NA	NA	TGTGCCAGCAGCAACGGACAGAGAAACTATGGCTACACCTTC	CASSNGQRNYGYTF
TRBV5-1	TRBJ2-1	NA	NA	TGCGCCAGCAGCTTGGCGGCCGGGGACTCCTACAATGAGCAGTTCTTC	CASSLAAGDSYNEQFF
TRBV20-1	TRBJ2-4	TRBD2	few	TGCAGTGCTAGGTATAGCGGGAGAGCCCTCAATGAGCAGTACTTC	CSARYSGRALNEQYF
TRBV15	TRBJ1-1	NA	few	TGTGCCACCAGCAGATCGGTCGCGAACACTGAAGCTTTCTTT	CATSRSVANTEAFF
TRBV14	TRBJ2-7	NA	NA	TGTGCCGGCAGCCACCCAGTTAGAGCCTACGAGCAGTACTTC	CAGSHPVRAYEQYF
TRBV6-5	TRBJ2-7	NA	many	TGTGCCAGCAGCCGATGGGACGGAACCTACGAGCAGTACTTC	CASSRWDGTYEQYF
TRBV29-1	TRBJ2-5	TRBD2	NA	TGCAGCGTTGACAGCGGGGGGAAAGGGGAGACCCAGTACTTC	CSVDSGGKGETQYF
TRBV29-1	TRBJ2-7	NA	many	TGCAGCGCGACCCGGAGCCAGAGGTACGAGCAGTACTTC	CSATRSQRYEQYF
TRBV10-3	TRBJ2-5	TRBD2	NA	TGTGCCATCAGGAATCTAGCGGACCAAGAGACCCAGTACTTC	CAIRNLADQETQYF
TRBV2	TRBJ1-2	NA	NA	TGTGCCAGCAGTGAGGCGGCCTATGGCTACACCTTC	CASSEAAYGYTF
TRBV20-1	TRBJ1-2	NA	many	TGCAGTGCTACCGGACAGAACTATGGCTACACCTTC	CSATGQNYGYTF
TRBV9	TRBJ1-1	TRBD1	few	TGTGCCAGCACCTCAGGGGGGGGTACTGAAGCTTTCTTT	CASTSGGGTEAFF
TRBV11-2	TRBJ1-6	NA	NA	TGTGCCAGCAAGATGCTGAGCTCCTATAATTCACCCCTCCACTTT	CASKMLSSYNSPLHF
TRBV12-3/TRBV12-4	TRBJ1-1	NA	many	TGTGCCAGCAGTTCGGCTGACATGAACACTGAAGCTTTCTTT	CASSSADMNTEAFF
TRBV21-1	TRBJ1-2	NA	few	TGTGCCAGCAGCAAAGGGACCTTTATTGTGGATGGCTACACCTTC	CASSKGTFIVDGYTF
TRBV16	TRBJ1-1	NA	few	TGTGCCAGCAGCCAATCATGGAACACTGAAGCTTTCTTT	CASSQSWNTEAFF
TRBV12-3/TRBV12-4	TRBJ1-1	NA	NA	TGTGCCAGCATGAAATACACTGAAGCTTTCTTT	CASMKYTEAFF
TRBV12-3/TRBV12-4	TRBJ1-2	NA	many	TGTGCCAGCAGTTTAAGGACAGTGAGCTATGGCTACACCTTC	CASSLRTVSYGYTF
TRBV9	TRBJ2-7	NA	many	TGTGCCAGCAGCGTCAACAGCCTGGACTACGAGCAGTACTTC	CASSVNSLDYEQYF